The sequence of this T cell receptor (beta chain) was determined in a study of T cell changes during pregnancy in multiple sclerosis. Sequencing used immunoSEQ multiplex PCR; TCRdb keeps in-frame clones, though not all of them. The sample consists of tens of thousands of clones, about nine tenths of them appearing once. Source: peripheral blood, taken after pregnancy. The sequence derives from a female donor in good health, enrolled as a control in a pregnancy study.

The CDR3 sequence is CASSVVARDTGELFF. CDR3 sequence (DNA): TGTGCCAGCAGTGTGGTAGCGAGGGACACCGGGGAGCTGTTTTTT. The chain carries TRBV2 and TRBJ2-2; perhaps TRBD2 as D (5 bases). CDR1 and CDR2 from the germline V gene are SNHLY and FYNNEI. Trimming removed 4 bases from V and 3 bases from J, with 12 bases in between. The CDR3 spans 15 residues.